Listed here are 17 T cell receptor beta chains from one sample, sequenced in a study of blood T cell repertoires in COVID-19. Generated by immunoSEQ multiplex PCR, the TCRdb table keeps only in-frame clones and is missing some. Of 200,000 to 250,000 clones listed, 80% to 90% are singletons. Source material: PBMCs or T cells enriched from blood (not recorded which). These receptors all come from a woman younger than 30 in a cohort exposed to, infected with or recovered from COVID-19 (not recorded which).

V and J are TRBV6-6 and TRBJ2-7; the match to TRBD2 covers 8 bases. The junction had 6 bases not matched to a gene; V was cut back by 0 bases and J by 2 bases. This CDR3 has 16 amino acids. The germline V gene has CDR1 MNHNY and CDR2 SVGAGI (reference sequence). The CDR3 region is CASSYSAGGNPYEQYF. The DNA of the CDR3 is TGTGCCAGCAGTTACTCGGCGGGAGGCAATCCCTACGAGCAGTACTTC.

V is TRBV12-3 or TRBV12-4 and J is TRBJ2-7; no reliable D call. Trimming cost V 5 bases and J 6 bases, with 5 bases left between them. The CDR3 totals 10 residues. The CDR3 DNA follows: TGTGCCAGCAGTGGGCCCGAGCAGTACTTC. Its protein product is CASSGPEQYF.

The gene calls are TRBV9 and TRBJ1-2, with unresolved D. Germline assignment: CDR1 SGDLS and CDR2 YYNGEE. The ends were cut back, 0 bases at V and 4 bases at J, with 10 bases in the middle. The CDR3 has 14 amino acids. This CDR3 is CASSVDGRSYGYTF. CDR3 DNA sequence: TGTGCCAGCAGCGTAGACGGCAGGTCCTATGGCTACACCTTC.

V and J are TRBV4-1 and TRBJ1-1, with D perhaps matching TRBD1 (5 bases). V lost 2 bases and J lost 1, with 8 bases in between. The CDR3 has 14 residues. CDR1 MGHRA and CDR2 YSYEKL come from the germline V gene. CDR3 DNA: TGCGCCAGCAGCCAACGGACACAGAACACTGAAGCTTTCTTT. Amino acids: CASSQRTQNTEAFF.

This sequence joins TRBV10-2 and TRBJ2-7; D not resolved. This CDR3 is 11 amino acids long. Germline loops: CDR1 WSHSY, CDR2 SAAADI. Trimming left V 3 bases short and J 4 bases short, with 4 bases between. CDR3 protein: CASSDGYEQYF. CDR3 coding DNA: TGCGCCAGCAGTGACGGGTACGAGCAGTACTTC.

This sequence joins TRBV2 and TRBJ2-3; 9 bases agree with TRBD2. The CDR3 spans 15 residues. With 6 bases clipped from V and 4 bases from J, the junction kept 8 bases outside the gene matches. The germline V gene encodes CDR1 SNHLY and CDR2 FYNNEI. For the CDR3, the DNA is TGTGCCAGCAGAGTGCAAGGACTAGCGTCAGATACGCAGTATTTT. Protein: CASRVQGLASDTQYF.

V and J are TRBV19 and TRBJ1-3; the D gene is possibly TRBD1 (6 bases). Germline loops: CDR1 LNHDA, CDR2 SQIVND (reference sequence). The CDR3 sequence is 15 residues long. V was pared by 5 bases and J by 0 bases, with 11 bases between. The CDR3 nucleotides are TGTGCCAGTAGTTTTGGACAGAGCTCTGGAAACACCATATATTTT. Translation gives CASSFGQSSGNTIYF.

The chain carries TRBV28 and TRBJ2-7; TRBD2 might be the D (6 bases). The CDR3 is 14 amino acids. Per germline, CDR1 MDHEN and CDR2 SYDVKM. Trimming removed 5 bases from V and 4 bases from J, with 15 bases in between. CDR3: CASSPAGSRYEQYF. CDR3 nucleotides: TGTGCCAGCAGTCCAGCCGGGAGCCGATACGAGCAGTACTTC. Full variable domain (missing parts from reference TRBV28 and TRBJ2-7): DVKVTQSSRYLVKRTGEKVFLECVQDMDHENMFWYRQDPGLGLRLIYFSYDVKMKEKGDIPEGYSVSREKKERFSLILESASTNQTSMYLCASSPAGSRYEQYFGPGTRLTVT.

The V and J genes are TRBV29-1 and TRBJ2-5; D is uncertain. The V gene lost 3 bases and the J gene lost 4 bases, with 6 bases spanning the gap. The CDR3 has 11 amino acids. Germline-derived CDR1 and CDR2 are SQVTM and ANQGSEA. CDR3 bases: TGCAGCGTTGACACTACAGAGACCCAGTACTTC. Encoded protein: CSVDTTETQYF.

The chain is built from TRBV5-1 and TRBJ2-1; 9 nucleotides align to TRBD1. The CDR3 runs to 15 residues. Germline CDR1 SGHRS, CDR2 YFSETQ. Trimming at V came to 3 bases and at J to 4 bases, leaving 5 bases not matched to a gene. CDR3 sequence reads: CASSSQGQGYNEQFF. CDR3 nucleotides: TGCGCCAGCAGCTCCCAGGGACAGGGTTACAATGAGCAGTTCTTC.

The chain uses TRBV6-5 and TRBJ2-1, with D possibly matching TRBD2 (7 bases). Trimming shortened V by 11 bases and J by 3 bases, and 14 bases separated the two germline ends. Germline CDR1 is MNHEY and CDR2 is SVGAGI. The CDR3 runs 13 residues. CDR3 DNA: TGTGCCCAAGGGGGAGGGGACTACAATGAGCAGTTCTTC. Amino acid sequence: CAQGGGDYNEQFF.

The V gene is TRBV7-8, the J gene TRBJ2-5; D is uncertain. This CDR3 contains 16 residues. Germline values: CDR1 SGHVS, CDR2 FQNEAQ. Trimming removed 3 bases from V and 2 bases from J, with 16 bases in between. In nucleotides, the CDR3 is TGTGCCAGCAGCTTCCTCTCCGGGTCGGAACAAGAGACCCAGTACTTC. Its translation is CASSFLSGSEQETQYF.

Only one count was recorded for this clone. V and J are TRBV14 and TRBJ1-6; perhaps TRBD1 as D (5 bases). V dropped 8 bases and J dropped 7 bases, with 15 bases sitting between them. Germline CDR1 is SGHDN and CDR2 is FVKESK. This CDR3 spans 14 amino acids. CDR3 in amino acids: CASSKGLANSPLHF. The DNA of the CDR3 is TGTGCCAGCTCAAAGGGACTTGCGAATTCACCCCTCCACTTT. The full variable domain, with the rest looked up from reference TRBV14 and TRBJ1-6, is EAGVTQFPSHSVIEKGQTVTLRCDPISGHDNLYWYRRVMGKEIKFLLHFVKESKQDESGMPNNRFLAERTGGTYSTLKVQPAELEDSGVYFCASSKGLANSPLHFGNGTRLTVT.

V is TRBV24-1 and J is TRBJ2-1, with D possibly being TRBD2 (6 bases). The germline V gene encodes CDR1 KGHDR and CDR2 SFDVKD. V lost 1 base and J 8 bases, leaving 17 bases between the germline ends. The CDR3 covers 16 residues. CDR3 in DNA: TGTGCCACCAGTGATTTCCCAGCGGGTCTAAGGGATGAGCAGTTCTTC. This gives the protein CATSDFPAGLRDEQFF.

The chain links TRBV4-1 to TRBJ2-1; 11 nucleotides match TRBD2. The CDR3 is made up of 17 amino acids. Germline V gene sequence: CDR1 MGHRA, CDR2 YSYEKL. The trim removed 4 bases at V and 1 base at J, leaving 6 bases unmatched. DNA for the CDR3: TGCGCCAGCAGCCCGATACTAGCGGGGGCTTCCTACAATGAGCAGTTCTTC. This codes for CASSPILAGASYNEQFF.

The chain couples TRBV24-1 to TRBJ2-1, with D maybe TRBD2 (5 bases). The CDR3 length is 17 residues. The V end was cut by 3 bases, the J end by 2 bases, with 16 bases between. Germline CDR1 and CDR2: KGHDR and SFDVKD. The CDR3 sequence is CATSDPRPAGTYNEQFF. The CDR3 DNA sequence: TGTGCCACCAGTGATCCGAGGCCAGCCGGGACCTACAATGAGCAGTTCTTC.

This sequence joins TRBV30 and TRBJ1-3, with unresolved D. This CDR3 is 14 amino acids long. Germline-derived CDR1 and CDR2 are GTSNPN and SVGIG (reference sequence). Trimming cost V 3 bases and J 1 base, with 10 bases left between them. Written as DNA, the CDR3 is TGTGCCTGGAGCGCACTGTTTTCTGGAAACACCATATATTTT. Protein product: CAWSALFSGNTIYF.